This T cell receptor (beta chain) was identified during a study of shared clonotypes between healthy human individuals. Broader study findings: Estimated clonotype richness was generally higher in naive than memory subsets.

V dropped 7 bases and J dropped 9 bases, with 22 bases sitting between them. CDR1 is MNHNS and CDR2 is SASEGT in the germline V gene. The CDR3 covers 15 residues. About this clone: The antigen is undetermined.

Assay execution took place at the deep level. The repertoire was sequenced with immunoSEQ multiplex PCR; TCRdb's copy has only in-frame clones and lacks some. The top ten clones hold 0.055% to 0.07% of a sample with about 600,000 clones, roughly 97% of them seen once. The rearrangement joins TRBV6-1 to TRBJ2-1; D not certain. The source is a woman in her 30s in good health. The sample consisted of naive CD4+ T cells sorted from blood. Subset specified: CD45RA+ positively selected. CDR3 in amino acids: CASKGIPGWPGEQFF. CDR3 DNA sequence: TGTGCCAGCAAGGGCATCCCCGGATGGCCGGGTGAGCAGTTCTTC.